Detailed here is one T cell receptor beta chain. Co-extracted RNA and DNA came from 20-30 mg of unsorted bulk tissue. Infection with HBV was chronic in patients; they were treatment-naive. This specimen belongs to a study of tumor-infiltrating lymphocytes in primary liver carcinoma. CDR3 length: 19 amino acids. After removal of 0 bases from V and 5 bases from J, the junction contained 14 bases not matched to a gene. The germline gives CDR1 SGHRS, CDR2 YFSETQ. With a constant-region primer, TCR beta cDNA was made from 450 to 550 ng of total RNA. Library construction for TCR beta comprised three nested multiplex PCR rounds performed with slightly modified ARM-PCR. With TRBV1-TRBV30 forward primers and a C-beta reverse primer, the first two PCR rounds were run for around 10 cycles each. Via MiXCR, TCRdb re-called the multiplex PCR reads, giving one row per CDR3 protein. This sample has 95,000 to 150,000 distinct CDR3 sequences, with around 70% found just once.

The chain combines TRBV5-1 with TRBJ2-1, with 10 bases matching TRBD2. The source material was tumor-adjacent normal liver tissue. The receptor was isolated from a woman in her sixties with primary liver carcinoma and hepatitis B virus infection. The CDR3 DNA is TGCGCCAGCAGCTTGGAAGGGACAAGCGGGAGGGGTGGGCACAATGAGCAGTTCTTC. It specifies CASSLEGTSGRGGHNEQFF. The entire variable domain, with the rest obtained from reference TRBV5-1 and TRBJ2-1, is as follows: KAGVTQTPRYLIKTRGQQVTLSCSPISGHRSVSWYQQTPGQGLQFLFEYFSETQRNKGNFPGRFSGRQFSNSRSEMNVSTLELGDSALYLCASSLEGTSGRGGHNEQFFGPGTRLTVL.